This T cell receptor (beta chain) was sequenced for a study of human versus mouse CDR3 diversity and MHC coevolution. Here immunoSEQ multiplex PCR was the method, and the copy in TCRdb shows in-frame clones only, minus some. The table records fewer than 80,000 clones, less than 95% of them present only once. The TCR originated in a person aged 30 to 69 in good health. The sequenced sample consisted of naive CD4+ T cells from blood. The subset is: CD45RO-negative CD62L-positive naive CD4 T cells.

The CDR3 loop reads CASSQLTNTGELFF. CDR3 bases: TGCGCCAGCAGCCAATTGACTAACACCGGGGAGCTGTTTTTT. The V gene is TRBV4-1, the J gene TRBJ2-2; D ambiguous. Germline V gene lookup returns CDR1 MGHRA and CDR2 YSYEKL. CDR3 length equals 14 residues. The ends were cut back, 2 bases at V and 2 bases at J, with 6 bases in the middle.